The clone carrying this TCR beta chain was recorded many times. This record belongs to a study of T cell repertoires in cytomegalovirus infection. V lost 6 bases, J lost 0 bases, and 12 bases lay in between. The CDR3 loop spans 16 amino acids. Germline V gene data show CDR1 as MNHNS and CDR2 as SASEGT. One entry per CDR3 protein results from TCRdb running MiXCR on the reads. The profile shows 450,000 to 600,000 distinct CDR3 sequences, over 9% of them singletons. This clonotype was sampled from a human donor in good health (CMV status not recorded). Some clones in this sample may be carry-over from other donors' samples. The material sequenced was PBMCs. The J gene is TRBJ2-6, the V gene TRBV6-1, with D unclear. In DNA, the CDR3 is TGTGCCAGCAGGCCCCGACCGGACTCTGGGGCCAACGTCCTGACTTTC. Its translation: CASRPRPDSGANVLTF.